The next 31 T cell receptor beta chains were all read from a single sample in a study of Graves' ophthalmopathy and Graves' hyperthyroidism. RNA transcripts were the template, and TCR beta CDR3 regions were amplified from them. HTBI-primed first-round RT-PCR preceded second-round multiplex PCR. TCRdb passed the multiplex PCR reads through MiXCR, listing each CDR3 protein once. The sample yields approximately 1.2 million distinct CDR3 sequences, about 40% seen once. The sequencing sample was made of peripheral blood or thyroid tissue (not recorded which). Every receptor here comes from an adult man with Graves' hyperthyroidism.

This clonotype was observed many times. The chain employs TRBV20-1 and TRBJ1-5; weak D call: TRBD1 (5 bases). V dropped 6 bases and J dropped 5 bases, with 11 bases sitting between them. The CDR3 has 12 residues. The germline CDR1 and CDR2 sequences are DFQATT and SNEGSKA (reference sequence). The CDR3 region is CSANRKDQPQHF. The CDR3 bases are TGCAGTGCGAACAGGAAGGATCAGCCCCAGCATTTT.

This clonotype was seen ten or more times. The chain combines TRBV7-8 with TRBJ2-2; 7 nucleotides align to TRBD2. The CDR3 is 16 amino acids. Germline-derived CDR1 and CDR2 are SGHVS and FQNEAQ. Losses at the gene ends were 2 bases for V and 2 bases for J; bases not matched to a gene: 5. CDR3: CASSLWSSGNTGELFF. CDR3 bases: TGTGCCAGCAGCTTATGGTCTAGCGGAAACACCGGGGAGCTGTTTTTT. Complete variable domain (other parts from reference TRBV7-8 and TRBJ2-2): GAGVSQSPRYKVAKRGQDVALRCDPISGHVSLFWYQQALGQGPEFLTYFQNEAQLDKSGLPSDRFFAERPEGSVSTLKIQRTQQEDSAVYLCASSLWSSGNTGELFFGEGSRLTVL.

Points on this clonotype: Mismatch with germline at one junction end may stem from a read error. The genes are TRBV4-3 and TRBJ1-1, with 7 bases lining up with TRBD1. Germline V gene sequence: CDR1 LGHNA, CDR2 YSLEER. This CDR3 comprises 15 residues. The CDR3 nucleotides read TGCGCCAGCAGCCAACTACAGGGGTCGAACACTGAAGCTCTCTTT. This encodes CASSQLQGSNTEALF.

The chain employs TRBV29-1 and TRBJ2-7, with D possibly matching TRBD1 (6 bases). The CDR3 runs to 14 residues. Trimming cost V 2 bases and J 7 bases, with 18 bases left between them. Germline V gives CDR1 SQVTM, CDR2 ANQGSEA. CDR3 nucleotides: TGCAGCGTTGAAATAACAGGGCTTACCCCTGAGCAGTACTTC. This translates into CSVEITGLTPEQYF.

This clonotype was seen ten or more times. The J gene is TRBJ2-7, the V gene TRBV29-1; D ambiguous. The CDR3 length is 13 residues. The ends were cut back, 1 base at V and 4 bases at J, with 11 bases in the middle. Germline values: CDR1 SQVTM, CDR2 ANQGSEA. The CDR3 DNA follows: TGCAGCGTTGAAGTCGCGACTGGGTACGAGCAGTACTTC. Amino acid sequence: CSVEVATGYEQYF.

This clonotype was seen ten or more times. V and J are TRBV29-1 and TRBJ2-2; D remains ambiguous. Germline lookup yields CDR1 SQVTM and CDR2 ANQGSEA. This CDR3 contains 13 residues. Trimming pared 5 bases from V and 4 bases from J, leaving 11 bases between. The CDR3 protein is CSVQVATTGELFF. Here the CDR3 DNA reads TGCAGCGTTCAGGTGGCTACCACCGGGGAGCTGTTTTTT.

This clonotype was counted once. This rearrangement joins TRBV25-1 to TRBJ1-2; D is perhaps TRBD1 (6 bases). The V gene's germline CDR1 is MGHDK and CDR2 SYGVNS. The CDR3 consists of 15 residues. V lost 10 bases and J lost 2, with 20 bases in between. This chain's CDR3 is CATNQARRGNYGYTF. The DNA of the CDR3 is TGTGCCACCAACCAGGCCCGCAGGGGAAACTATGGCTACACCTTC.

This clonotype came up many times. CDR3 sequence reads: CASSDEQGYEQYF. In DNA form, the CDR3 reads TGTGCCAGCAGCGATGAACAGGGGTACGAGCAGTACTTC. V gene TRBV7-9 combines with J gene TRBJ2-7, with 7 bases matching TRBD1. The CDR3 runs 13 residues. Germline trimming cut 5 bases from V and 4 bases from J; bases unmatched to any gene: 5. Germline V gene sequence: CDR1 SEHNR, CDR2 FQNEAQ (reference sequence).

This clonotype showed up just a few times. This chain joins TRBV4-3 and TRBJ1-1; perhaps TRBD1 as D (6 bases). The germline V gene encodes CDR1 LGHNA and CDR2 YSLEER. With 0 bases removed from V and 2 bases from J, the gap between germline ends came to 13 bases. The CDR3 is 16 amino acids. The CDR3 nucleotides are TGCGCCAGCAGCCAAGAGTGGACAGTGTCCAACACTGAAGCTTTCTTT. This gives the protein CASSQEWTVSNTEAFF.

The CDR3 nucleotides are TGTGCCAGCAGTTACGATCCGCCAAGATCTTCGGTGGCCCAGTACTTC. This codes for CASSYDPPRSSVAQYF. The chain employs TRBV6-6 and TRBJ2-5, with D unresolved. Trimming pared 2 bases from V and 9 bases from J, leaving 22 bases between. Germline V gene lookup returns CDR1 MNHNY and CDR2 SVGAGI (reference sequence). The length of the CDR3 is 16 residues.

With respect to this clonotype: Because the CDR3 is missing its conserved closing phenylalanine or tryptophan, this is likely a read error. This chain links TRBV9 with TRBJ1-2; D possibly corresponds to TRBD1 (6 bases). Trimming stripped 7 bases from V and 3 bases from J, with 10 bases between. Germline lookup yields CDR1 SGDLS and CDR2 YYNGEE. The CDR3 contains 12 residues. The DNA for the CDR3 is TGTGCCAGCGAGGGGGTAGACTATGGCTACACCTCT. Translating it yields CASEGVDYGYTS.

As to this clonotype: A read error may be the cause here, since a much bigger clone is one base away. The rearrangement joins TRBV10-2 to TRBJ1-2, with D possibly being TRBD1 (5 bases). The germline V gene has CDR1 WSHSY and CDR2 SAAADI. The CDR3 spans 15 residues. For the CDR3, the DNA is TGTACCAGCAGTAAGGTGGGGGAGGACCAAAATAGCTACACCTTC. Encoded protein: CTSSKVGEDQNSYTF.

This clonotype was observed a handful of times. The chain is built from TRBV28 and TRBJ2-7, with D possibly TRBD2 on 6 matching bases. Germline values: CDR1 MDHEN, CDR2 SYDVKM. This CDR3 is built from 14 residues. V shed 7 bases and J shed 3 bases, with 16 bases lying between them. The CDR3 bases are TGTGCCAGCACCAGCGGCGGGACGTTCTACGAGCAGTACTTC. It codes for CASTSGGTFYEQYF.

In the case of this clonotype: The junction differs from germline at one of its ends, possibly a read error. The chain combines TRBV2 with TRBJ2-2; a weak D match, TRBD2 (5 bases). The length of the CDR3 is 16 residues. CDR1 and CDR2 (germline): SNHLY, FYNNEI. Here the CDR3 DNA reads TGTGCCAGCAGTGGAGTACGGGGTCTTTACACCGGGAAGCTGTTTTTT. Its translation: CASSGVRGLYTGKLFF. Complete variable domain (other parts from reference TRBV2 and TRBJ2-2): EPEVTQTPSHQVTQMGQEVILRCVPISNHLYFYWYRQILGQKVEFLVSFYNNEISEKSEIFDDQFSVERPDGSNFTLKIRSTKLEDSAMYFCASSGVRGLYTGKLFFGEGSRLTVL.

This clonotype has ten or more counts. V and J are TRBV11-2 and TRBJ1-1, with TRBD1 as a possible D gene (6 bases). This CDR3 has 13 amino acids. V was clipped by 6 bases and J by 1 base, with 9 bases between them. In germline, CDR1 is SGHAT, CDR2 FQNNGV. The CDR3 nucleotides are TGTGCCAGCAGGGGCAGGGGGAACACTGAAGCTTTCTTT. This codes for CASRGRGNTEAFF.

This sequence joins TRBV5-1 and TRBJ2-2; D gene uncertain. From germline, CDR1 is SGHRS and CDR2 YFSETQ. V dropped 7 bases and J dropped 4 bases, with 8 bases sitting between them. This CDR3 has 12 amino acids. The CDR3 loop is CASGQVTGELFF. For the CDR3, the DNA is TGCGCCAGCGGCCAGGTCACCGGGGAGCTGTTTTTT.

This clonotype was seen at least ten times. The chain couples TRBV6-5 to TRBJ1-5, with no clear D. The germline V gene encodes CDR1 MNHEY and CDR2 SVGAGI. Trimming took off 3 bases at V and 0 bases at J, with 9 bases between the two ends. This CDR3 contains 15 residues. The CDR3 reads CASSYGRTSNQPQHF. The DNA of the CDR3 is TGTGCCAGCAGTTATGGCAGAACTAGCAATCAGCCCCAGCATTTT.

This clonotype was observed many times. This CDR3 reads CASSLVQDNTYEQYF. Written as DNA, the CDR3 is TGTGCCAGCAGCTTAGTTCAGGATAACACCTACGAGCAGTACTTC. The chain couples TRBV7-9 to TRBJ2-7; D is unresolved. CDR1 and CDR2 (germline): SEHNR, FQNEAQ (reference sequence). The length of the CDR3 is 15 residues. Deletions cut 1 base from V and 2 bases from J, with 12 bases between.

This clonotype was observed a few times. The junction departs from germline at one end; a sequencing error may be responsible. The chain employs TRBV5-5 and TRBJ2-5, with D maybe TRBD1 (5 bases). CDR3 length: 15 amino acids. Germline CDR1 is SGHKS and CDR2 is YYEKEE (reference sequence). The CDR3 sequence: CASSLVEGVGETQYF. The CDR3 DNA reads TGCGCCAGCAGCTTGGTGGAAGGGGTGGGTGAGACCCAGTACTTC.

This clonotype was detected only a few times. Germline and junction disagree at one end, which may indicate a read error. The CDR3 nucleotides read TGTGCCAGCAGTTACCTGCCGTTGACGAATCAGCCCCAGCATTTT. Amino acid sequence: CASSYLPLTNQPQHF. The V and J genes are TRBV10-3 and TRBJ1-5; D gene unclear. Germline CDR1 is ENHRY and CDR2 is SYGVKD. This CDR3 has 15 amino acids.

A word on this clonotype: Since the CDR3 does not end with the conserved phenylalanine or tryptophan, this likely comes from a read error. The DNA is omitted, as the CDR3 cannot be located on it reliably, and the CDR3 follows TCRdb's listing. The chain couples TRBV7-9 to TRBJ2-1. 8 amino acids form the CDR3, both terminal residues included. The germline CDR1 and CDR2 sequences are SEHNR and FQNEAQ (reference sequence). The CDR3 sequence: CASSDKTS.

V and J are TRBV10-3 and TRBJ2-5; D ambiguous. The J call is uncertain, as TRBJ2-7 better fits the DNA end. The CDR3 length is 16 residues. Germline V gene sequence: CDR1 ENHRY, CDR2 SYGVKD. CDR3 nucleotide sequence: TGTGCCATCAGTGAGTCAGGAACTTTCAGCTCCTACGAGCAGTACTTC. It specifies CAISESGTFSSYEQYF.

The V gene is TRBV7-9, the J gene TRBJ2-2; no firm D call. Germline CDR1 and CDR2: SEHNR and FQNEAQ (reference sequence). The germline V and J ends were trimmed by 6 bases and 7 bases, with 18 bases remaining between them. The CDR3 covers 15 residues. CDR3 DNA: TGTGCCAGCAGGTTATCAGGTTACGACATCGGGGAGCTGTTTTTT. This sequence encodes CASRLSGYDIGELFF.

This clonotype was picked up many times. The chain carries TRBV11-1 and TRBJ2-5; D is possibly TRBD2 (6 bases). CDR3 size: 16 residues. Germline V gene lookup returns CDR1 SGHAT and CDR2 FQDESV (reference sequence). Trimming took 5 bases from V and 5 from J, leaving 21 bases between them. CDR3 residues: CASSAGRYGEWETQYF. The CDR3 DNA sequence: TGTGCCAGCAGCGCGGGACGATACGGCGAGTGGGAGACCCAGTACTTC.

This clonotype appeared many times. V is TRBV10-2 and J is TRBJ2-7; 8 bases match TRBD1. The CDR3 loop spans 14 amino acids. Germline V gene lookup returns CDR1 WSHSY and CDR2 SAAADI. V was pared by 7 bases and J by 1 base, with 6 bases of the junction left unmatched. The CDR3 spells CASKSGGESYEQYF. DNA for the CDR3: TGCGCCAGCAAATCAGGGGGCGAATCCTACGAGCAGTACTTC.

This CDR3 is CSVEGRGQYF. The CDR3, as DNA: TGCAGCGTTGAGGGGCGGGGGCAGTACTTC. The chain combines TRBV29-1 with TRBJ2-7; D perhaps matches TRBD2 (6 bases). Trimming removed 3 bases from V and 9 bases from J, with 9 bases in between. The CDR3 is 10 amino acids. Germline CDR1 and CDR2: SQVTM and ANQGSEA.

This clonotype has at least ten counts. CDR3: CASRSGAVEGEQYF. CDR3 nucleotides: TGTGCCAGCAGGTCAGGGGCCGTAGAGGGCGAGCAGTACTTC. V usage is TRBV6-5 and J usage is TRBJ2-7; D perhaps matches TRBD1 (6 bases). The germline V gene has CDR1 MNHEY and CDR2 SVGAGI. The CDR3 is 14 residues long. V was trimmed by 6 bases and J by 6 bases, leaving 18 bases between them.

The chain employs TRBV4-3 and TRBJ1-5, with 10 bases identical to TRBD1. Germline V gives CDR1 LGHNA, CDR2 YSLEER. Trimming took 1 base from V and 4 from J; bases not matched to a gene: 4. This CDR3 is 16 amino acids long. Written as DNA, the CDR3 is TGCGCCAGCAGCCAAGTAGGGGGACAGGGGAATCAGCCCCAGCATTTT. It translates to CASSQVGGQGNQPQHF.

V gene TRBV15 combines with J gene TRBJ2-5; 10 positions agree with TRBD1. The CDR3 loop spans 14 amino acids. With V trimmed by 8 bases and J by 4 bases, 7 bases remained unmatched. Germline CDR1 LNHNV, CDR2 YYDKDF (reference sequence). CDR3 coding DNA: TGTGCCACCCGTCGACAGGGGGCTGGAGAGACCCAGTACTTC. It codes for CATRRQGAGETQYF. Full variable domain (rest looked up from reference TRBV15 and TRBJ2-5): DAMVIQNPRYQVTQFGKPVTLSCSQTLNHNVMYWYQQKSSQAPKLLFHYYDKDFNNEADTPDNFQSRRPNTSFCFLDIRSPGLGDTAMYLCATRRQGAGETQYFGPGTRLLVL.

The genes are TRBV9 and TRBJ1-2, with a tentative D call TRBD1 (5 bases). CDR3 size: 13 residues. Trimming removed 2 bases at V and 4 bases at J, with 9 bases between. The V gene's germline CDR1 is SGDLS and CDR2 YYNGEE. The CDR3 nucleotides are TGTGCCAGCAGCGTGGGGCACAGCTATGGCTACACCTTC. As protein: CASSVGHSYGYTF.

This clonotype was detected ten times or more. V gene TRBV5-1 combines with J gene TRBJ2-6; 9 positions agree with TRBD1. This CDR3 is 14 amino acids long. V lost 0 bases, J lost 16 bases, and 8 bases stayed unmatched. Germline V gene data show CDR1 as SGHRS and CDR2 as YFSETQ. This chain's CDR3 is CASSLADVGQGLTF. The CDR3 DNA sequence: TGCGCCAGCAGCTTGGCCGATGTGGGACAGGGACTGACTTTC.